This T cell receptor beta chain was sequenced in a study of control samples from healthy donors and cancer patients. V lost 0 bases, J lost 7 bases, and 4 bases lay in between. Germline V gives CDR1 LNHNV, CDR2 YYDKDF (reference sequence). The CDR3 is 12 amino acids. The method was immunoSEQ multiplex PCR; TCRdb's version includes in-frame clones alone and lacks a portion of them. This table holds tens of thousands of clones, 89% found once. The clonotype was recovered from a man in his forties with colorectal cancer. Sequencing was done on a sample of PBMCs. This chain links TRBV15 with TRBJ1-5; D ambiguous. The CDR3 sequence: CATSRDRQPQHF. The DNA of the CDR3 is TGTGCCACCAGCAGAGATCGGCAGCCCCAGCATTTT.